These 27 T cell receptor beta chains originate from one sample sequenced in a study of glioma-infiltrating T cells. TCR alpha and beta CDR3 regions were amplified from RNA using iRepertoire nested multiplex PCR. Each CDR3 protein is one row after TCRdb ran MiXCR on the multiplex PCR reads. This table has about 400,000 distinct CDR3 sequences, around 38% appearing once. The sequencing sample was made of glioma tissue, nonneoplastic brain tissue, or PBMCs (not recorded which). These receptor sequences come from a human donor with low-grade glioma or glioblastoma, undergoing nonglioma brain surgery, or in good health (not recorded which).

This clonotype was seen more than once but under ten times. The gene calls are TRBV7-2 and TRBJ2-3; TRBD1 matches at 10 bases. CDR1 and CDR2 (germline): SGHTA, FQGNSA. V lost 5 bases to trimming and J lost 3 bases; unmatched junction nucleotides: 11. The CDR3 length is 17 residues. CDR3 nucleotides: TGTGCCAGCAGCGCCCGGACAGGGGGTAGTAGGACAGATACGCAGTATTTT. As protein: CASSARTGGSRTDTQYF.

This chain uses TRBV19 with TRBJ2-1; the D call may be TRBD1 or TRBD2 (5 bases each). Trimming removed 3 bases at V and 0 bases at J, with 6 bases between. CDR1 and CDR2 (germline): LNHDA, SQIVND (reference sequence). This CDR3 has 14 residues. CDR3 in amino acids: CASSMGVSYNEQFF. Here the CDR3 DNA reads TGTGCCAGTAGTATGGGGGTCTCCTACAATGAGCAGTTCTTC.

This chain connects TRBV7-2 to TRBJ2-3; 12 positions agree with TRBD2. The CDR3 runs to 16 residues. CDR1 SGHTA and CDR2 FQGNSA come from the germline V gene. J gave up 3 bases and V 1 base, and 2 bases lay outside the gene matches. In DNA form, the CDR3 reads TGTGCCAGCAGCTTAGTGGGGACTAGCGGGACAGATACGCAGTATTTT. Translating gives CASSLVGTSGTDTQYF.

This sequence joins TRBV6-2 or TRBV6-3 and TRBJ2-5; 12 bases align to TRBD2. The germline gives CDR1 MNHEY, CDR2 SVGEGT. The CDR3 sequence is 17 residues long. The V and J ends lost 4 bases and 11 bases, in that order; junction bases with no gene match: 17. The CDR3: CASSSRTSGIAYNEQYF. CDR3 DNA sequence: TGTGCCAGCAGTTCCCGGACTAGCGGGATCGCTTACAATGAGCAGTACTTC.

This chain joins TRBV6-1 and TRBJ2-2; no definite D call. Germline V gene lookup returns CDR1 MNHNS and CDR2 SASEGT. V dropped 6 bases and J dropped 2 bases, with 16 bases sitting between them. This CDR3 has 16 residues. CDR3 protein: CASSLKIFSNTGELFF. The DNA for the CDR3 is TGTGCCAGCAGCTTGAAAATTTTCTCCAACACCGGGGAGCTGTTTTTT.

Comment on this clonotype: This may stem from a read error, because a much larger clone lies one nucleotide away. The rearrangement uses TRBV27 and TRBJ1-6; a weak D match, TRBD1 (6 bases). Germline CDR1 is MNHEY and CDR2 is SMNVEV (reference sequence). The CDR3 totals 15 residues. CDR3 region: CASRKGHSVGSPLNF. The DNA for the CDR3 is TGTGCCAGCAGGAAGGGACATTCCGTTGGTTCACCCCTCAACTTT.

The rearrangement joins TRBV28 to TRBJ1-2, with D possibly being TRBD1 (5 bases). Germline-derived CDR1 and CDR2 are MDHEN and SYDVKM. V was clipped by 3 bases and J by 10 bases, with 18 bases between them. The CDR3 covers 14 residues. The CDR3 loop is CASSFVESRVNYTF. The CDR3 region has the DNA TGTGCCAGCAGTTTCGTAGAAAGCAGGGTGAACTACACCTTC.

CDR3 sequence: CSAGTSGSTGETQYF. The CDR3 DNA follows: TGCAGTGCTGGAACTAGCGGGAGTACCGGAGAGACCCAGTACTTC. The chain links TRBV20-1 to TRBJ2-5; TRBD2 matches at 11 bases. This CDR3 region has 15 residues. Germline assignment: CDR1 DFQATT and CDR2 SNEGSKA (reference sequence). The trim removed 5 bases at V and 4 bases at J, leaving 9 bases unmatched.

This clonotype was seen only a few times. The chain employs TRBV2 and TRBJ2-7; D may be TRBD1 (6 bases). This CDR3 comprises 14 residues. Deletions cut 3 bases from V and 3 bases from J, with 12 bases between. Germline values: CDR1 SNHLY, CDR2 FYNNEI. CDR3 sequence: CASSDQGRDYEQYF. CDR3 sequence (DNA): TGTGCCAGCAGTGATCAGGGGCGAGACTACGAGCAGTACTTC.

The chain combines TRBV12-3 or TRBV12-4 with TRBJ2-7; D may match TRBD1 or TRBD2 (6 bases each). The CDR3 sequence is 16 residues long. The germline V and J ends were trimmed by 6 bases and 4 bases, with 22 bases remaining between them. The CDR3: CASSLSYTDSGYEQYF. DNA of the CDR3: TGTGCCAGCAGCCTCAGCTATACGGACAGCGGGTACGAGCAGTACTTC.

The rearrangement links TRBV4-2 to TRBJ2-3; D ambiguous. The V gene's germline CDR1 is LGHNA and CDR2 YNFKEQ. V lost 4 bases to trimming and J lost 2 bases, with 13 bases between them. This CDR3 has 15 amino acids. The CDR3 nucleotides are TGTGCCAGCAGCCCGGATGTAAGGACCACAGATACGCAGTATTTT. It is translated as CASSPDVRTTDTQYF.

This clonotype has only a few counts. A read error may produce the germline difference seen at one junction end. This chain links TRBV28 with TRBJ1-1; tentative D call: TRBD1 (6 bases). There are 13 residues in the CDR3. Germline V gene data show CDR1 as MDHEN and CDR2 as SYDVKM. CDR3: CASSWTALSEALF. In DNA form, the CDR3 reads TGTGCCAGCAGTTGGACAGCTTTATCTGAAGCTCTCTTT.

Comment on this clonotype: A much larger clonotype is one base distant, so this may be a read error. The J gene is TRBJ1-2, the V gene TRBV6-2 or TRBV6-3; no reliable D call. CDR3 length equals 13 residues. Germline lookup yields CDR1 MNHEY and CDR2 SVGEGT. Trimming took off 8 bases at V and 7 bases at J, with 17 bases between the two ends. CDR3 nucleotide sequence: TGTGCCAGCGTTGGACCCTCAGCCGCTGGCTACACCTTC. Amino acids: CASVGPSAAGYTF.

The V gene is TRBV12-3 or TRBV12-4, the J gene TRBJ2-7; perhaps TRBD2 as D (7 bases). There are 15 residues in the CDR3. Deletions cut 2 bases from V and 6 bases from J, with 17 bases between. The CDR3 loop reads CASSLRGGTWSEQYF. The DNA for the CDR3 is TGTGCCAGCAGTTTAAGGGGGGGTACCTGGAGCGAGCAGTACTTC.

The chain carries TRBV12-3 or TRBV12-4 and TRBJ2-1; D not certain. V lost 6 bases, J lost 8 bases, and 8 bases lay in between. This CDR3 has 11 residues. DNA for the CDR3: TGTGCCAGCAGATTTCAAGATGAGCAGTTCTTC. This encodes CASRFQDEQFF.

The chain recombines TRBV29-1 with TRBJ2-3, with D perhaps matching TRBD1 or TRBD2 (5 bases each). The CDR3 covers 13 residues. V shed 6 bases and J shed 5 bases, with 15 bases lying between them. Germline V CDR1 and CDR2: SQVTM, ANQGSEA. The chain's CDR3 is CSVIGTGQDTQYF. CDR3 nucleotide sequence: TGCAGCGTGATAGGGACCGGACAAGATACGCAGTATTTT.

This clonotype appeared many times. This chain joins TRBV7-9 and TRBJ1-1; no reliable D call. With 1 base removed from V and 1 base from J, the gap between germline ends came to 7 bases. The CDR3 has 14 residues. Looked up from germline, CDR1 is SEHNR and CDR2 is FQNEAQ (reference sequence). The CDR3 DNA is TGTGCCAGCAGCTTAGGTATACCGAACACTGAAGCTTTCTTT. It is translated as CASSLGIPNTEAFF.

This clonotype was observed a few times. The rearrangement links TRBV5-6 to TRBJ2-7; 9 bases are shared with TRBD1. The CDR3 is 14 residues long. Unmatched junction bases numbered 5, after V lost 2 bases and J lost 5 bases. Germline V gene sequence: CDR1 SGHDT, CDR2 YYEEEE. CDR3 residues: CASSFAGTGNEQYF. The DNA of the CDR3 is TGTGCCAGCAGCTTCGCCGGGACAGGGAACGAGCAGTACTTC.

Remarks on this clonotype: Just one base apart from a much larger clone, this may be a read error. In DNA, the CDR3 is TGTGCCAGCAGCTCGGACAGGGCGTTAAACACCATATGTTTT. Its protein is CASSSDRALNTICF. The rearrangement uses TRBV7-2 and TRBJ1-3; TRBD1 agrees at 8 bases. Germline V CDR1 and CDR2: SGHTA, FQGNSA. The CDR3 spans 14 residues.

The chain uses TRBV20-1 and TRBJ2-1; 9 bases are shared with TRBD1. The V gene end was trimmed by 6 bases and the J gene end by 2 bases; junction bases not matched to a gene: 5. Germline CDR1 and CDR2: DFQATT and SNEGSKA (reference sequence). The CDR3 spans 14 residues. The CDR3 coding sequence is TGCAGTGCCCGTGGACAGGGGACCTACAATGAGCAGTTCTTC. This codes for CSARGQGTYNEQFF.

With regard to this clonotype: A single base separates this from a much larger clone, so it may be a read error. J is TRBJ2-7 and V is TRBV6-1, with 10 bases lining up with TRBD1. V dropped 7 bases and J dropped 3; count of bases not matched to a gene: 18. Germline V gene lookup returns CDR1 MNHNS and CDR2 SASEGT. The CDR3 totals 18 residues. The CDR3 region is CASNPPGQGTSLVYEQYF. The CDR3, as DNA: TGTGCCAGCAACCCGCCGGGACAGGGGACTTCCCTAGTCTACGAGCAGTACTTC.

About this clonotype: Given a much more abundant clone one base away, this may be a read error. The CDR3 DNA reads TGTGCCAGCAGCCACGGCGGGAACACTGAAGTTTTCTTT. Translated, it gives CASSHGGNTEVFF. J is TRBJ1-1 and V is TRBV7-2; no clear D. CDR3 length equals 13 residues. Germline V lookup: CDR1 SGHTA, CDR2 FQGNSA.

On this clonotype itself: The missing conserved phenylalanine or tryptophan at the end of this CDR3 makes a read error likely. CDR3: CASSQDAVGESYTS. The CDR3 bases are TGCGCCAGCAGCCAAGACGCAGTCGGCGAAAGCTACACCTCC. V usage is TRBV7-1 and J usage is TRBJ1-2, with no clear D. TRBV7-1 is identified as an open reading frame with a role that is uncertain. CDR3 length equals 14 residues.

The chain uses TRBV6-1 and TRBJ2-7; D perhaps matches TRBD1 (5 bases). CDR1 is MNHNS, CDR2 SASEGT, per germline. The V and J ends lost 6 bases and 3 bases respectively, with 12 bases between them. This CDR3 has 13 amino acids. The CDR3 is CASSRFQGYEQYF. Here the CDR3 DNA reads TGTGCCAGCAGCAGATTCCAGGGCTACGAGCAGTACTTC.

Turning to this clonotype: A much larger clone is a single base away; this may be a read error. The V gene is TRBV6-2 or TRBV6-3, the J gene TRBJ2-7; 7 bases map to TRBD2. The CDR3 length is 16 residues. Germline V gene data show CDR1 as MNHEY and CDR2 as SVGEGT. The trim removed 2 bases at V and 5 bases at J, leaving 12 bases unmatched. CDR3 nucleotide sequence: TGTGCCAGCAGTTACGTGGGACTACTATCCCCCCACGAGCAGTACTTC. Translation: CASSYVGLLSPHEQYF.

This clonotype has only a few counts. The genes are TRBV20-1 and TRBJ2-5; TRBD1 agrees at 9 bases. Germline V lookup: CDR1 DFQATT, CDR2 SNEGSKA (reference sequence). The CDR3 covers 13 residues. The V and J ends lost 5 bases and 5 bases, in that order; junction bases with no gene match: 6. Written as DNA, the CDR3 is TGCAGTGCTCTACCACAGGGGGCTGAGACCCAGTACTTC. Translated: CSALPQGAETQYF.

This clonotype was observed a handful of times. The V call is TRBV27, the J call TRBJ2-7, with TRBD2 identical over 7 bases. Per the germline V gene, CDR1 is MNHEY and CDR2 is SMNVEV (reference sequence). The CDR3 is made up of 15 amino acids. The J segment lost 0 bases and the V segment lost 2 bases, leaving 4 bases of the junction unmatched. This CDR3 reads CASSLTAGASYEQYF. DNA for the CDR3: TGTGCCAGCAGTTTAACGGCGGGAGCCTCCTACGAGCAGTACTTC.